This TCR beta chain emerged from a study of cytomegalovirus exposure and HLA in healthy donors. Whole-study context: Of all 400 or so donors who were genotyped, roughly 85% belonged to the Caucasian-associated ancestry cluster. The study's findings and limits: Earlier results showed most TCR beta V segments being productive about 87% or about 30% of the time.

Primers for the PCR totalled 60 Vbeta and 13 Jbeta. The table came from immunoSEQ multiplex PCR; TCRdb's copy has only in-frame clones and leaves some out. This sample has approximately 100,000 clones, with 73% found just once. As to this clone: Antigen specificity is unknown.

Healthy bone marrow donors made up the cohort. CDR3 length: 14 amino acids. The germline V gene has CDR1 SEHNR and CDR2 FQNEAQ (reference sequence). Trimming cost V 5 bases and J 3 bases; bases outside gene matches: 1. The clonotype originates from a man aged 40-55 years in good health and CMV-seronegative. This chain links TRBV7-9 with TRBJ2-2; 9 nucleotides line up with TRBD1. The sample was PBMCs. CDR3 region: CASSRTGDTGELFF. CDR3 coding DNA: TGTGCCAGCAGCAGGACAGGGGACACCGGGGAGCTGTTTTTT.